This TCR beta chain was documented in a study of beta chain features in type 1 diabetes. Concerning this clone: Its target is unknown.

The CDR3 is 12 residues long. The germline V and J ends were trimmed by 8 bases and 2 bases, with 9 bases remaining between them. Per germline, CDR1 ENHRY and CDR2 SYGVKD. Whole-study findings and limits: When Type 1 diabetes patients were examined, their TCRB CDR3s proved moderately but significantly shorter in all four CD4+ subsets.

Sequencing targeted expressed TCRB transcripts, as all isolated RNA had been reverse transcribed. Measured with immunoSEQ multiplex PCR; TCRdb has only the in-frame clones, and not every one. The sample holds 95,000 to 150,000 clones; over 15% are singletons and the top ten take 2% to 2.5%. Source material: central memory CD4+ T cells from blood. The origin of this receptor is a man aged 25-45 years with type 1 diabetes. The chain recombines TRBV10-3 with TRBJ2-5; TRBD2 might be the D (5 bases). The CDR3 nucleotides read TGTGCCATCGGAGGCCAGCAAGAGACCCAGTACTTC. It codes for CAIGGQQETQYF.